These T cell receptor beta chains were read from a single sample in a study of OX40 agonist ivuxolimab in advanced cancers. Here immunoSEQ multiplex PCR was the method, and the copy in TCRdb shows in-frame clones only, minus some. The data contain about 34,000 clones, about 90% of them seen just once; the ten biggest clones take up 4% to 5%. This specimen consisted of CD4+ or CD8+ T cells sorted from blood, obtained in a trial of the OX40 agonist ivuxolimab. All receptors derive from an adult with an advanced solid tumor such as melanoma, head and neck, liver or kidney cancer. The CDR3 runs from the conserved cysteine through the conserved F or W. A D gene is named only where the DNA matches it firmly. For some rows the clone size is stated as once, few or many, or as a class when expanded; others skip it.

D gene: NA; J gene: TRBJ2-2; clone size: NA; V gene: TRBV5-1; CDR3 protein: CASSLGVGTGELFF; CDR3 DNA: TGCGCCAGCAGCTTGGGGGTTGGGACCGGGGAGCTGTTTTTT
D gene: NA; J gene: TRBJ2-5; clone size: once; V gene: TRBV7-9; CDR3 protein: CASSLGSEILYF; CDR3 DNA: TGTGCCAGCAGCTTAGGATCAGAGATATTGTACTTC
D gene: TRBD1; J gene: TRBJ1-2; clone size: NA; V gene: TRBV28; CDR3 protein: CASSLGQESYGYTF; CDR3 DNA: TGTGCCAGCAGCCTAGGACAGGAGAGCTATGGCTACACCTTC
D gene: NA; J gene: TRBJ1-4; clone size: NA; V gene: TRBV6-1; CDR3 protein: CASSELAAPESGKLFF; CDR3 DNA: TGTGCCAGCAGTGAACTGGCAGCCCCAGAATCGGGAAAACTGTTTTTT
D gene: NA; J gene: TRBJ1-1; clone size: NA; V gene: TRBV7-3; CDR3 protein: CASSLTPDTEAFF; CDR3 DNA: TGTGCCAGCAGCTTAACCCCAGACACTGAAGCTTTCTTT
D gene: TRBD2; J gene: TRBJ2-1; clone size: NA; V gene: TRBV7-9; CDR3 protein: CASSLARLAGVESHNEQFF; CDR3 DNA: TGTGCCAGCAGCTTAGCGAGACTAGCGGGAGTAGAGAGTCACAATGAGCAGTTCTTC
D gene: NA; J gene: TRBJ1-3; clone size: NA; V gene: TRBV7-8; CDR3 protein: CASSLAGGKGDTIYF; CDR3 DNA: TGTGCCAGCAGCTTAGCTGGAGGGAAGGGGGACACCATATATTTT
D gene: NA; J gene: TRBJ1-1; clone size: NA; V gene: TRBV15; CDR3 protein: CATSRDNGGAEAFF; CDR3 DNA: TGTGCCACCAGCAGAGATAACGGGGGGGCTGAAGCTTTCTTT
D gene: TRBD1; J gene: TRBJ1-6; clone size: once; V gene: TRBV28; CDR3 protein: CASSPGQAISPLHF; CDR3 DNA: TGTGCCAGCAGTCCGGGACAGGCCATTTCACCCCTCCACTTT
D gene: NA; J gene: TRBJ1-3; clone size: NA; V gene: TRBV4-1; CDR3 protein: CASSQDNRAGNTIYF; CDR3 DNA: TGCGCCAGCAGCCAAGACAACAGAGCTGGAAACACCATATATTTT
D gene: TRBD1; J gene: TRBJ1-1; clone size: NA; V gene: TRBV5-4; CDR3 protein: CASSLGRQGTEAFF; CDR3 DNA: TGTGCCAGCAGCTTGGGGCGACAGGGGACTGAAGCTTTCTTT